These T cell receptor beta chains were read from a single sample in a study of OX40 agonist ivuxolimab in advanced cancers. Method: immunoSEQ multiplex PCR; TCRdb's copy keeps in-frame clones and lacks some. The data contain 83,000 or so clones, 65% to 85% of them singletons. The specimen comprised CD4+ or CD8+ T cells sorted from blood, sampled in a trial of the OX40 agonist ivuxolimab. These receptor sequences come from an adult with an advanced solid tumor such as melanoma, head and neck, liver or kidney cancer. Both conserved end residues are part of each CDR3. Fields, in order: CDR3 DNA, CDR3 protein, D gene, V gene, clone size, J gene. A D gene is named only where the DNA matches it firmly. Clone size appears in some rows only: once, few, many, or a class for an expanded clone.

CDR3nt: TGTGCCAGCAGCCAAGAGGCGGGAGGGAACTACGAGCAGTACTTC
CDR3aa: CASSQEAGGNYEQYF
d_gene: TRBD2
v_gene: TRBV4-2
abundance: .
j_gene: TRBJ2-7

CDR3nt: TGTGCCAGCAGCTTTTGGGGGGCAAGCACCGGGGAGCTGTTTTTT
CDR3aa: CASSFWGASTGELFF
d_gene: .
v_gene: TRBV5-6
abundance: .
j_gene: TRBJ2-2

CDR3nt: TGTGCCAGCAGGCGACAGAGTTCAACCCCCTACGAGCAGTACTTC
CDR3aa: CASRRQSSTPYEQYF
d_gene: .
v_gene: TRBV6-5
abundance: .
j_gene: TRBJ2-7

CDR3nt: TGTGCCAGTAGTTCCAAGACAGGGGCGGGCAATCAGCCCCAGCATTTT
CDR3aa: CASSSKTGAGNQPQHF
d_gene: TRBD1
v_gene: TRBV19
abundance: .
j_gene: TRBJ1-5

CDR3nt: TGCAGCGTTGAAGGGACCGCGTTGCGTGGCACCGGGGAGCTGTTTTTT
CDR3aa: CSVEGTALRGTGELFF
d_gene: .
v_gene: TRBV29-1
abundance: .
j_gene: TRBJ2-2

CDR3nt: TGTGCCAGTAGTGTTGTGGTAGCGGGGGTCGAGCAGTACTTC
CDR3aa: CASSVVVAGVEQYF
d_gene: TRBD2
v_gene: TRBV19
abundance: .
j_gene: TRBJ2-7

CDR3nt: TGCGCCAGCAGGGCCGGGACACCTAACTGGGAGACCCAGTACTTC
CDR3aa: CASRAGTPNWETQYF
d_gene: .
v_gene: TRBV5-1
abundance: few
j_gene: TRBJ2-5

CDR3nt: TGTGCCTGGAGTGGGGGACTAGCGAGAAGGGGTGAGCAGTTCTTC
CDR3aa: CAWSGGLARRGEQFF
d_gene: TRBD2
v_gene: TRBV30
abundance: .
j_gene: TRBJ2-1

CDR3nt: TGTGCCACCAGCAGTCGATCGGGTATAGGGGAGACCCAGTACTTC
CDR3aa: CATSSRSGIGETQYF
d_gene: .
v_gene: TRBV15
abundance: once
j_gene: TRBJ2-5

CDR3nt: TGCGCCAGCAGTGAGTCGGGGGGGCCTCGTGGCAATGAGCAGTTCTTC
CDR3aa: CASSESGGPRGNEQFF
d_gene: .
v_gene: TRBV10-1
abundance: once
j_gene: TRBJ2-1

CDR3nt: TGTGCCAGCAGTCTGAACGGACCGGGAGAGGAAAAACTGTTTTTT
CDR3aa: CASSLNGPGEEKLFF
d_gene: .
v_gene: TRBV6-1
abundance: .
j_gene: TRBJ1-4

CDR3nt: TGTGCCAGCAGCTTAGGTGGAAACACCATATATTTT
CDR3aa: CASSLGGNTIYF
d_gene: .
v_gene: TRBV7-9
abundance: .
j_gene: TRBJ1-3

CDR3nt: TGTGCCAGCTCACCACAGGGCGGTAGGAATGAAGCTTTCTTT
CDR3aa: CASSPQGGRNEAFF
d_gene: .
v_gene: TRBV18
abundance: once
j_gene: TRBJ1-1

CDR3nt: TGTGCCAGCAGCGCGGGGGGTACTAGCGGAGATAATGAGCAGTTCTTC
CDR3aa: CASSAGGTSGDNEQFF
d_gene: TRBD2
v_gene: TRBV9
abundance: .
j_gene: TRBJ2-1

CDR3nt: TGTGCCTGGTCAGGGTACAATGAGCAGTTCTTC
CDR3aa: CAWSGYNEQFF
d_gene: .
v_gene: TRBV30
abundance: .
j_gene: TRBJ2-1

CDR3nt: TGTGCCAGTAGTACTACGGGACGGTTCTACGAGCAGTACTTC
CDR3aa: CASSTTGRFYEQYF
d_gene: .
v_gene: TRBV19
abundance: .
j_gene: TRBJ2-7

CDR3nt: TGCAGTGCTACAGGGAACACTGAAGCTTTCTTT
CDR3aa: CSATGNTEAFF
d_gene: .
v_gene: TRBV20-1
abundance: few
j_gene: TRBJ1-1

CDR3nt: TGTGCCAGCAGTTCCGGGACAGGGGTGGCACCCCTCCACTTT
CDR3aa: CASSSGTGVAPLHF
d_gene: TRBD1
v_gene: TRBV27
abundance: .
j_gene: TRBJ1-6

CDR3nt: TGTGCCAGCAGGTTTAATGAAAAACTGTTTTTT
CDR3aa: CASRFNEKLFF
d_gene: .
v_gene: TRBV6-1
abundance: .
j_gene: TRBJ1-4

CDR3nt: TGTGCCAGCAGGCCGCCTTATAACTATGGCTACACCTTC
CDR3aa: CASRPPYNYGYTF
d_gene: .
v_gene: TRBV6-6
abundance: .
j_gene: TRBJ1-2

CDR3nt: TGTGCCAGCGGGAGACAGTATGGCTACACCTTC
CDR3aa: CASGRQYGYTF
d_gene: .
v_gene: TRBV6-5
abundance: .
j_gene: TRBJ1-2

CDR3nt: TGTGCCAGTAGAAGGACAGGGGGCGTCACCGGGGAGCTGTTTTTT
CDR3aa: CASRRTGGVTGELFF
d_gene: TRBD1
v_gene: TRBV19
abundance: .
j_gene: TRBJ2-2

CDR3nt: TGTGCCAGCAGTCCGCAGACTAGCGGGACCCTCAATCTTAATGAGCAGTTCTTC
CDR3aa: CASSPQTSGTLNLNEQFF
d_gene: TRBD2
v_gene: TRBV27
abundance: .
j_gene: TRBJ2-1

CDR3nt: TGTGCCAGCAGCTCCCAGACACGGACTAGCGGGAGACTGTCCGGGGAGCTGTTTTTT
CDR3aa: CASSSQTRTSGRLSGELFF
d_gene: TRBD2
v_gene: TRBV7-2
abundance: .
j_gene: TRBJ2-2

CDR3nt: TGTGCCAGCAGCTTCCAAAAGGGCGGGGATACGCAGTATTTT
CDR3aa: CASSFQKGGDTQYF
d_gene: .
v_gene: TRBV11-3
abundance: .
j_gene: TRBJ2-3

CDR3nt: TGCGCCAGCAGCCGGACTAGCGGTATCTACGAGCAGTACTTC
CDR3aa: CASSRTSGIYEQYF
d_gene: TRBD2
v_gene: TRBV5-1
abundance: .
j_gene: TRBJ2-7

CDR3nt: TGCGCCAGCAGCTTGGGGGACAGTGGGCAAGAGACCCAGTACTTC
CDR3aa: CASSLGDSGQETQYF
d_gene: TRBD1
v_gene: TRBV5-1
abundance: .
j_gene: TRBJ2-5

CDR3nt: TGTGCCAGCAGCTTATCCCATCAGCCCCAGCATTTT
CDR3aa: CASSLSHQPQHF
d_gene: .
v_gene: TRBV7-9
abundance: few
j_gene: TRBJ1-5

CDR3nt: TGTGCCAGCAGCACCCTCCCTAGTAAAGAGACCCAGTACTTC
CDR3aa: CASSTLPSKETQYF
d_gene: .
v_gene: TRBV5-6
abundance: .
j_gene: TRBJ2-5

CDR3nt: TGTGCCAGCAGTTTAGTGGGGGTGAGGGCCGAGCAGTACTTC
CDR3aa: CASSLVGVRAEQYF
d_gene: .
v_gene: TRBV27
abundance: .
j_gene: TRBJ2-7

CDR3nt: TGTGCCAGCAGCCCCTACATTCGAAACACCGGGGAGCTGTTTTTT
CDR3aa: CASSPYIRNTGELFF
d_gene: .
v_gene: TRBV7-2
abundance: .
j_gene: TRBJ2-2

CDR3nt: TGTGCCAGCAGCCCCTGGGGGGGGTCTAATGAAAAACTGTTTTTT
CDR3aa: CASSPWGGSNEKLFF
d_gene: .
v_gene: TRBV5-5
abundance: .
j_gene: TRBJ1-4

CDR3nt: TGTGCCAGCAGTTACTCGGCCAAAGAAGGCTACGAGCAGTACTTC
CDR3aa: CASSYSAKEGYEQYF
d_gene: .
v_gene: TRBV6-5
abundance: .
j_gene: TRBJ2-7

CDR3nt: TGCGCCAGCAGCTTCTGGCAGGGGATCTCTGGGGCCAACGTCCTGACTTTC
CDR3aa: CASSFWQGISGANVLTF
d_gene: .
v_gene: TRBV5-1
abundance: .
j_gene: TRBJ2-6

CDR3nt: TGTGCCAGTCGCGAGGGACTGCTTAATGAAAAACTGTTTTTT
CDR3aa: CASREGLLNEKLFF
d_gene: .
v_gene: TRBV19
abundance: once
j_gene: TRBJ1-4